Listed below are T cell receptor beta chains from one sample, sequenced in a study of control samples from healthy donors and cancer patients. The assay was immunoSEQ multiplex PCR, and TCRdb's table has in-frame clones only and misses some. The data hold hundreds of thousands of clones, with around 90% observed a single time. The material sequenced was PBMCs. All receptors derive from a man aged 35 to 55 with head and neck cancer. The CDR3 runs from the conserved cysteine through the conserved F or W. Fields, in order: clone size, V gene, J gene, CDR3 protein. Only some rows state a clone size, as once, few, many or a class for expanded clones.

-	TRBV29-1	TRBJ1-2	CSDRETGGHGYTF
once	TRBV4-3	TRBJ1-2	CASSQTGGVNGYTF
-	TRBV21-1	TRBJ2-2	CASSKGTGGGNTGELFF
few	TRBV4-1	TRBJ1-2	CASSQDESTATLHGYTF
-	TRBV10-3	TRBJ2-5	CAISEWSASPGETQYF
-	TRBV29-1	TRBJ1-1	CSAGLRTEAFF
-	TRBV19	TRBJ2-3	CASSQTSGGADTQYF
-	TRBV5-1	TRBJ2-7	CASSLATSGTYEQYF
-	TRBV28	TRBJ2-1	CASSLRLAGGPAQFF
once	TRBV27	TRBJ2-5	CASSKRQGKETQYF
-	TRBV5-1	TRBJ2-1	CASSPDRRPYNEQFF
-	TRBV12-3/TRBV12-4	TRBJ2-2	CAVQGRGAGELFF
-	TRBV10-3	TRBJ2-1	CAIRPGADEQFF
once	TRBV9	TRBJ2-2	CASSVEAAEAGELFF
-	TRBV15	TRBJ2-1	CATSSDRRDLYNEQFF
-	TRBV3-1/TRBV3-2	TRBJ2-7	CASSPGAGEQYF
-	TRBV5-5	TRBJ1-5	CASSPGDVANQPQHF
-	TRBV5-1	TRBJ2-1	CASSLSDEQFF
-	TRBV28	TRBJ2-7	CASSYRGGYEQYF
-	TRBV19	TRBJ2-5	CASSFGREETQYF
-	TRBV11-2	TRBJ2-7	CASSLATAGGQGYEQYF
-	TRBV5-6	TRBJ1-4	CASSSDTGGRGEKLFF
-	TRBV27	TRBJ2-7	CASSFTRGRSYEQYF
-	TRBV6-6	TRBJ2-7	CATMSIQGAYEQYF
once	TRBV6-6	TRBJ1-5	CASTIPGMSNQPQHF
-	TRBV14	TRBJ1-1	CASSRLGLTEAFF
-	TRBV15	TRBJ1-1	CATSRRTGGLGDEAFF
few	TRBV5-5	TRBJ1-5	CASSTRTGGNQPQHF
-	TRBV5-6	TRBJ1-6	CASRSVVSPLHF
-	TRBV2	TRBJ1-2	CASSEGDGYTF
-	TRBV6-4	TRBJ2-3	CASSPAPGTDTQYF
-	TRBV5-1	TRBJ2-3	CASSSGQGFGDTQYF
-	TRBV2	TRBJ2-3	CASRVPSGSIDTQYF
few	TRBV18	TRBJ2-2	CASSRVFPGADTGELFF
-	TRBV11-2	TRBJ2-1	CASSFGQGFSYNEQFF
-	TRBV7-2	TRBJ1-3	CASSLDRGHGNTIYF
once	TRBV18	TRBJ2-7	CASSPLKLGAVYEQYF
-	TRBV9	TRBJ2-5	CASSVVAGVETQYF
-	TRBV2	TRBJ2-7	CASSVGDFSYEQYF
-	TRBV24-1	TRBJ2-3	CATSDSSWGTQYF
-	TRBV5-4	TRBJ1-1	CASSPGGRAGNTEAFF
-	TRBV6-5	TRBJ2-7	CASSYRDSRYEQYF
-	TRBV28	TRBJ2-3	CASSRQLTGSTDTQYF
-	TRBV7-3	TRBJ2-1	CASSRSGPNNEQFF
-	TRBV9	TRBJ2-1	CASSVDQSEMGTGLPIEQFF
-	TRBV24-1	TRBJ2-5	CATSVPGGTQYF
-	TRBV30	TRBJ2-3	CAWRGWGQGASTDTQYF
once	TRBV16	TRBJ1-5	CASSQGRPSNQPQHF
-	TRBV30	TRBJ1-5	CAWSTLGQGADLQHF
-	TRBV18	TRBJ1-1	CASSLGTANTEAFF
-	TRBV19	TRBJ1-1	CASSLQFPMNTEAFF
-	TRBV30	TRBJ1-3	CAWSQLPQYGSTIYF